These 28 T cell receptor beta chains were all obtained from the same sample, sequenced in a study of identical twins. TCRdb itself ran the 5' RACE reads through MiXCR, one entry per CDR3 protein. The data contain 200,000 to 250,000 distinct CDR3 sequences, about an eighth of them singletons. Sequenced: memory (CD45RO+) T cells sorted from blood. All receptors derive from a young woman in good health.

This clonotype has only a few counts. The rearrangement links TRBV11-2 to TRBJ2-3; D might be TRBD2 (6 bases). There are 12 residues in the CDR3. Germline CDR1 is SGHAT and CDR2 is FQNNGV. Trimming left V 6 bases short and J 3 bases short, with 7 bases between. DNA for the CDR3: TGTGCCAGCAGACTAGCAACAGATACGCAGTATTTT. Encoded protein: CASRLATDTQYF.

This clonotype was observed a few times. CDR3 DNA: TGTGCCAGCAACGGGGAAACCTACAATGAGCAGTTCTTC. The encoded protein is CASNGETYNEQFF. This chain uses TRBV2 with TRBJ2-1, with D perhaps matching TRBD2 (5 bases). CDR3 length: 13 residues. V was cut by 7 bases and J by 2 bases, with 9 bases left in between. The germline CDR1 and CDR2 sequences are SNHLY and FYNNEI.

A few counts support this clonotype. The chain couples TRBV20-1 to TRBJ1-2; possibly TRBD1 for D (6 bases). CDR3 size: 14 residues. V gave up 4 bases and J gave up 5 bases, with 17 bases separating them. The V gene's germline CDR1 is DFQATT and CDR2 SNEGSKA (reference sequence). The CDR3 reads CSAKADSAFYGYTF. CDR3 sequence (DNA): TGCAGTGCTAAGGCGGACAGTGCGTTTTATGGCTACACCTTC.

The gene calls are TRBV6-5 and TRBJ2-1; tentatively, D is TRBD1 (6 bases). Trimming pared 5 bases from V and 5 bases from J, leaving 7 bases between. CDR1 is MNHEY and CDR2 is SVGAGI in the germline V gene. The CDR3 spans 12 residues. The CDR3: CASSQGNNEQFF. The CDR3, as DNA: TGTGCCAGCAGTCAGGGGAACAATGAGCAGTTCTTC.

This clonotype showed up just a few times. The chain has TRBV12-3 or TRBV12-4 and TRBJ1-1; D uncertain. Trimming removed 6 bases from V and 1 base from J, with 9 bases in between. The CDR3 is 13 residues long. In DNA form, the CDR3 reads TGTGCCAGCAGCCTTACACAGAACACTGAAGCTTTCTTT. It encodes CASSLTQNTEAFF.

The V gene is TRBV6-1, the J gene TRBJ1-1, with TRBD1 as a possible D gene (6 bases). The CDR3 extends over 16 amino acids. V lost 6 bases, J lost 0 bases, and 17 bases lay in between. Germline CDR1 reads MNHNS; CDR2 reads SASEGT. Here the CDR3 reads CASSPRGQGMNTEAFF. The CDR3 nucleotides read TGTGCCAGCAGCCCTCGGGGGCAGGGGATGAACACTGAAGCTTTCTTT.

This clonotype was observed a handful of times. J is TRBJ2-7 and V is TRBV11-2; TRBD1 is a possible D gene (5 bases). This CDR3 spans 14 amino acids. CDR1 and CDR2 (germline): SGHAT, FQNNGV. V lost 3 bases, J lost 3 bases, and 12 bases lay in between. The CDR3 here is CASSFQGGFYEQYF. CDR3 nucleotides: TGTGCCAGCAGCTTCCAGGGCGGATTCTACGAGCAGTACTTC.

The CDR3 DNA sequence: TGTGCCAGCTCACCACACAGTGGCCCTTACAATGAGCAGTTCTTC. It yields the protein CASSPHSGPYNEQFF. V is TRBV18 and J is TRBJ2-1; D is uncertain. Trimming removed 1 base at V and 4 bases at J, with 11 bases between. Germline V gene sequence: CDR1 KGHSH, CDR2 LQKENI. CDR3 size: 15 residues.

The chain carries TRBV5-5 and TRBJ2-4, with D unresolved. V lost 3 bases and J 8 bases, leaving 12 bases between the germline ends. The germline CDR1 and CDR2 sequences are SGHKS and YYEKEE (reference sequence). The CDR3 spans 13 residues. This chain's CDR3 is CASSSRLRYIQYF. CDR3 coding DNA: TGTGCCAGCAGCTCCAGGCTCCGGTACATTCAGTACTTC.

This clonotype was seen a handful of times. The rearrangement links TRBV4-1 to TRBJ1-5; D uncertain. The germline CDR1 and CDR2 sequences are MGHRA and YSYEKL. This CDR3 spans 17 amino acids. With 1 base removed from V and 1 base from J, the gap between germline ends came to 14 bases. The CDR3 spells CASSQASSPLSNQPQHF. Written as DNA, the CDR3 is TGCGCCAGCAGCCAAGCGTCGTCGCCCCTCAGCAATCAGCCCCAGCATTTT.

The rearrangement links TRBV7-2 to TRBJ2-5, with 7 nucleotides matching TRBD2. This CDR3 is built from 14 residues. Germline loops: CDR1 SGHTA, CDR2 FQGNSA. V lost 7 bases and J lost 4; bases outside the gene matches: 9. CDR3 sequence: CASNPGRLRETQYF. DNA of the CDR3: TGTGCCAGCAACCCCGGGAGGCTGAGAGAGACCCAGTACTTC.

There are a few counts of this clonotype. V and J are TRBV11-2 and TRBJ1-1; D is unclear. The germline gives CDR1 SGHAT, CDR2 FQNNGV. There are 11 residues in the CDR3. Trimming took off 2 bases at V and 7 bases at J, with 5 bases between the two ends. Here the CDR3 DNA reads TGTGCCAGCAGCTTAAAGGGTGAAGCTTTCTTT. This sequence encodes CASSLKGEAFF.

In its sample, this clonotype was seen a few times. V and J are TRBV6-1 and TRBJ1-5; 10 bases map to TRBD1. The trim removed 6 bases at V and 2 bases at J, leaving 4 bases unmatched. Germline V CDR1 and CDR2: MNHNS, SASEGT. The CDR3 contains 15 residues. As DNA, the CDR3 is TGTGCCAGCAGCGATGGGACAGGGGGCAATCAGCCCCAGCATTTT. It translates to CASSDGTGGNQPQHF.

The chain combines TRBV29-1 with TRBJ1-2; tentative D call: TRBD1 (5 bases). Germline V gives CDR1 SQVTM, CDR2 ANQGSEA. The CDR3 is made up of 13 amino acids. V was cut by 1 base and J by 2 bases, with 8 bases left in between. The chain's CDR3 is CSVEGGRNYGYTF. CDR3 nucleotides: TGCAGCGTTGAAGGGGGACGGAACTATGGCTACACCTTC.

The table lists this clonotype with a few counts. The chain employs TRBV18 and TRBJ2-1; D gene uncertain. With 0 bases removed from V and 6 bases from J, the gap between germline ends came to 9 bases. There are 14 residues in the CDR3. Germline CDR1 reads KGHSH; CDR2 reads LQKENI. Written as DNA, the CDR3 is TGTGCCAGCTCACCACCTTGGCCCAGCAATGAGCAGTTCTTC. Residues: CASSPPWPSNEQFF. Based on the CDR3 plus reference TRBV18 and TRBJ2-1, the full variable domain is NAGVMQNPRHLVRRRGQEARLRCSPMKGHSHVYWYRQLPEEGLKFMVYLQKENIIDESGMPKERFSAEFPKEGPSILRIQQVVRGDSAAYFCASSPPWPSNEQFFGPGTRLTVL.

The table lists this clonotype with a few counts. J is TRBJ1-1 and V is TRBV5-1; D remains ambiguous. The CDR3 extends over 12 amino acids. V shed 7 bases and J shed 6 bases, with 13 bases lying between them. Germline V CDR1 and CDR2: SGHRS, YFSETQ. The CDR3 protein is CASDHHSAEAFF. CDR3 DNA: TGCGCCAGCGATCATCATTCGGCTGAAGCTTTCTTT.

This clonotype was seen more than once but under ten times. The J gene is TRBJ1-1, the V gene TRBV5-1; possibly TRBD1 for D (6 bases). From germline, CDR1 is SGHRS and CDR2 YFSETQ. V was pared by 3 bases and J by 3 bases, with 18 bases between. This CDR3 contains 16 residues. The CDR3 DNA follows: TGCGCCAGCAGCTCAGGCCCCGGGGGCCGGGACACTGAAGCTTTCTTT. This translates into CASSSGPGGRDTEAFF.

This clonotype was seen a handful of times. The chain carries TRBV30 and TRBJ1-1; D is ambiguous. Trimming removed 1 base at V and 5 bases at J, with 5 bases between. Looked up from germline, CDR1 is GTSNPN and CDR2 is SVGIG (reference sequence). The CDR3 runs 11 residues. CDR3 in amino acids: CAWSDGTEAFF. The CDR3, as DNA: TGTGCCTGGAGTGACGGGACTGAAGCTTTCTTT.

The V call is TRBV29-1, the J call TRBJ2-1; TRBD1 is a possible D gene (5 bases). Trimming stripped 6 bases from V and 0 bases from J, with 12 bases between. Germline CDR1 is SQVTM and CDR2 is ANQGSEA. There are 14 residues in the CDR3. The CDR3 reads CSVRQQVSYNEQFF. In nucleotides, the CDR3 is TGCAGCGTCCGACAGCAAGTCTCCTACAATGAGCAGTTCTTC.

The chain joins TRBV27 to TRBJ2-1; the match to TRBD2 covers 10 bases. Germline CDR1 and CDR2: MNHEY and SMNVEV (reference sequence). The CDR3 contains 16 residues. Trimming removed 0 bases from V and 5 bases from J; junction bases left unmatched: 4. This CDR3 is CASSLSGTSENNEQFF. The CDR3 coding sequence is TGTGCCAGCAGTTTATCAGGGACTAGCGAGAACAATGAGCAGTTCTTC.

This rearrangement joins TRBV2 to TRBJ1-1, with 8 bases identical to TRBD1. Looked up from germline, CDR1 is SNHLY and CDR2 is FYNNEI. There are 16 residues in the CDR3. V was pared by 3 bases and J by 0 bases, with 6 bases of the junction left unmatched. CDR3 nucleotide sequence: TGTGCCAGCAGTGAGGCAGGGGGCGAGTTGAACACTGAAGCTTTCTTT. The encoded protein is CASSEAGGELNTEAFF.

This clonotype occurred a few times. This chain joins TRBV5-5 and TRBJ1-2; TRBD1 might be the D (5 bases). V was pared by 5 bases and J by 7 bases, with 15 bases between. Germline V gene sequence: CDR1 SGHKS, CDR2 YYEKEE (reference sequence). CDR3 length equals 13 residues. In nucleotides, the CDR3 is TGTGCCAGCAGTGGGGCGGTTGGGATTGGCTACACCTTC. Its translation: CASSGAVGIGYTF.

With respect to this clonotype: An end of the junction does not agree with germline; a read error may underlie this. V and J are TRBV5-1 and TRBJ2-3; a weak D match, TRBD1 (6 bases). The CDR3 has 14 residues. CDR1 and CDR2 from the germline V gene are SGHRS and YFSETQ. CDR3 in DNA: TGCACCAGCAGCCCCGGACAGAGCACAGATACGCAGTATTTT. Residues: CTSSPGQSTDTQYF.

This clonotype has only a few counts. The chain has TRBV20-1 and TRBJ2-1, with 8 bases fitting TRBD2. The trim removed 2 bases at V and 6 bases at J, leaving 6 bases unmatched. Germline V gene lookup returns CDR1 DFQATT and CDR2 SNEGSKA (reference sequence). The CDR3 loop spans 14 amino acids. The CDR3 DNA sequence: TGCAGTGCTAGACCGACTAGCGAGACCAATGAGCAGTTCTTC. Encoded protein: CSARPTSETNEQFF.

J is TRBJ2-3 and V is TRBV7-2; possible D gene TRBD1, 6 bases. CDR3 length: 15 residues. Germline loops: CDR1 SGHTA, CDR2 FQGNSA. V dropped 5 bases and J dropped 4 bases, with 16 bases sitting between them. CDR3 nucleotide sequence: TGTGCCAGCAGCCTCGGGACACCCCTCCCAGATACGCAGTATTTT. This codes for CASSLGTPLPDTQYF.

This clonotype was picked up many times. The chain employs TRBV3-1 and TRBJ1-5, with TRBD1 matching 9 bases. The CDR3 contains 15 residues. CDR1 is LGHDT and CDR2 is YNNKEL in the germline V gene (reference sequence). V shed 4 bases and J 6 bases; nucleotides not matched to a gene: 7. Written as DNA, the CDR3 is TGTGCCAGCAGCCTCGGGACAGGGCTCGGTCAGCCCCAGCATTTT. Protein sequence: CASSLGTGLGQPQHF.

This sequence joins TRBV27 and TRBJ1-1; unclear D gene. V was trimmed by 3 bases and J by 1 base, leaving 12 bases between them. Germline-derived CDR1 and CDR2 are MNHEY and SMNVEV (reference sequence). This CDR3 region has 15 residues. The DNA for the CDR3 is TGTGCCAGCAGTTTTGTAAGGACGGCGAACACTGAAGCTTTCTTT. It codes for CASSFVRTANTEAFF.

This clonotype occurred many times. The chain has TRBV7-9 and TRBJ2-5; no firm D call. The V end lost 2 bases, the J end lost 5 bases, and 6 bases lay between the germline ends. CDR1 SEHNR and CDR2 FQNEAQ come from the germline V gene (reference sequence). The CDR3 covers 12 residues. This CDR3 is CASSLRLETQYF. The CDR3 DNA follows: TGTGCCAGCAGCTTACGTCTGGAGACCCAGTACTTC.